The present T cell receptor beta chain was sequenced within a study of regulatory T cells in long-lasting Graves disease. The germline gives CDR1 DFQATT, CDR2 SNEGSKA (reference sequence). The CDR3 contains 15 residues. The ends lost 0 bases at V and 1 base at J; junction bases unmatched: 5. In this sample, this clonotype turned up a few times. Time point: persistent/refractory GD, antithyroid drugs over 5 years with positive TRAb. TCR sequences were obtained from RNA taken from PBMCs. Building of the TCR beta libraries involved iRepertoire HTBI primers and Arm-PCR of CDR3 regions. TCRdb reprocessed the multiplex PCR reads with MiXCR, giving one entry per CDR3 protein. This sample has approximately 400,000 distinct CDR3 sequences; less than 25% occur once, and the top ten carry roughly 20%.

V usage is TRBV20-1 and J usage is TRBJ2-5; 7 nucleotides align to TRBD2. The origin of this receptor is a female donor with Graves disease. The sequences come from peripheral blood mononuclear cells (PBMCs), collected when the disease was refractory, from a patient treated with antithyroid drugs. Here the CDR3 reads CSARDSGLGQETQYF. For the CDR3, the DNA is TGCAGTGCTAGAGATAGCGGGCTGGGCCAAGAGACCCAGTACTTC.